A single sample gave rise to the 29 T cell receptor beta chains below, sequenced in a study of T cells in Graves' hyperthyroidism and ophthalmopathy. Amplification yielded TCR beta CDR3 regions, with RNA transcripts as the source. The TCR CDR3 first-round RT-PCR relied on the HTBI primer set. TCRdb used MiXCR to reprocess the multiplex PCR reads, holding one entry per CDR3 protein. The data show about 580,000 distinct CDR3 sequences, under 60% seen once. Sample: peripheral blood or thyroid tissue (not recorded which). The origin of the receptors is a woman between 18 and 29 years old with Graves' hyperthyroidism.

The chain is built from TRBV5-1 and TRBJ2-7; 8 nucleotides line up with TRBD2. The CDR3 has 15 amino acids. The ends lost 4 bases at V and 5 bases at J; junction bases unmatched: 11. CDR1 is SGHRS and CDR2 is YFSETQ in the germline V gene. The CDR3 coding sequence is TGCGCCAGCAGCCTGGACCCAGCGGGAGCCAACGAGCAGTACTTC. Its protein is CASSLDPAGANEQYF.

This rearrangement joins TRBV20-1 to TRBJ1-2; 7 bases are a match to TRBD1. CDR3 length: 11 residues. The germline gives CDR1 DFQATT, CDR2 SNEGSKA (reference sequence). The CDR3 loop reads CSAGTDYGYTF. The DNA for the CDR3 is TGCAGCGCCGGGACAGACTATGGCTACACCTTC.

A single count supports this clonotype. The V and J genes are TRBV2 and TRBJ1-5; D remains unclear. CDR1 and CDR2 from the germline V gene are SNHLY and FYNNEI. Trimming stripped 6 bases from V and 11 bases from J, with 29 bases between. CDR3 length: 17 amino acids. CDR3 amino acids: CASSLYKGVGYQETQHF. The CDR3 nucleotides read TGTGCCAGCAGCCTCTATAAGGGAGTGGGGTACCAAGAGACCCAGCATTTT.

The chain joins TRBV2 to TRBJ1-5; perhaps TRBD1 as D (6 bases). Trimming removed 8 bases from V and 2 bases from J, with 19 bases in between. The germline V gene has CDR1 SNHLY and CDR2 FYNNEI. The CDR3 extends over 16 amino acids. The CDR3 loop reads CASVVAQGDGNQPQHF. The CDR3 nucleotides are TGTGCCAGCGTAGTTGCACAGGGTGACGGCAATCAGCCCCAGCATTTT.

CDR3 in amino acids: CASSQGSPHEGYTF. In DNA, the CDR3 is TGTGCCAGCAGCCAAGGGAGTCCTCACGAGGGCTACACCTTC. The chain has TRBV7-9 and TRBJ1-2; D is unclear. CDR3 length: 14 residues. The germline V gene encodes CDR1 SEHNR and CDR2 FQNEAQ (reference sequence). V was shortened by 5 bases and J by 8 bases, with 18 bases between the two germline ends.

The chain has TRBV2 and TRBJ1-2, with 11 bases lining up with TRBD1. Germline V gene data show CDR1 as SNHLY and CDR2 as FYNNEI. Unmatched junction bases numbered 9, after V lost 5 bases and J lost 7 bases. The CDR3 loop spans 15 amino acids. The CDR3 DNA reads TGTGCCAGCAGTCCGACTAGCGGGACAGGGGGTGGCTACACCTTC. The encoded protein is CASSPTSGTGGGYTF.

A note on this clonotype: One end of the junction fails to match germline, which may point to a read error. This rearrangement joins TRBV5-5 to TRBJ2-1, with TRBD2 matching over 10 bases. TRBJ2-7 explains the end of the DNA better; the J call may be wrong. The germline gives CDR1 SGHKS, CDR2 YYEKEE (reference sequence). This CDR3 has 14 residues. The DNA for the CDR3 is TGCGCCAGCAGACTAGCGGGTTTATACAATGAGCAGTACTTC. It codes for CASRLAGLYNEQYF.

This clonotype has a handful of counts. This sequence joins TRBV7-2 and TRBJ2-7, with TRBD2 matching over 7 bases. This CDR3 is 15 amino acids long. Trimming cost V 2 bases and J 4 bases; bases outside gene matches: 8. Germline CDR1 and CDR2: SGHTA and FQGNSA. CDR3 sequence reads: CASSLKWGGPYEQYF. For the CDR3, the DNA is TGTGCCAGCAGCTTAAAGTGGGGAGGGCCTTACGAGCAGTACTTC. The whole variable domain, remainder taken from reference TRBV7-2 and TRBJ2-7, is GAGVSQSPSNKVTEKGKDVELRCDPISGHTALYWYRQSLGQGLEFLIYFQGNSAPDKSGLPSDRFSAERTGGSVSTLTIQRTQQEDSAVYLCASSLKWGGPYEQYFGPGTRLTVT.

This clonotype was counted many times. The chain joins TRBV7-9 to TRBJ1-3; 7 bases match TRBD1. CDR1 is SEHNR and CDR2 is FQNEAQ in the germline V gene (reference sequence). J gave up 7 bases and V 5 bases, and 11 bases lay outside the gene matches. There are 15 residues in the CDR3. CDR3 in DNA: TGTGCCAGCAGCGGCCGGGACAGTGATCGGAACACCATATATTTT. It codes for CASSGRDSDRNTIYF.

V is TRBV7-3 and J is TRBJ2-5; 10 positions match TRBD2. The CDR3 totals 17 residues. Germline CDR1 is SGHTA and CDR2 is FQGTGA. The V gene end was trimmed by 2 bases and the J gene end by 5 bases; junction bases not matched to a gene: 11. The CDR3 here is CASSLLSGRATGETQYF. The CDR3 coding sequence is TGTGCCAGCAGCTTACTAAGCGGGAGGGCCACCGGGGAGACCCAGTACTTC.

The chain uses TRBV12-3 or TRBV12-4 and TRBJ1-2, with D unclear. The ends were cut back, 7 bases at V and 7 bases at J, with 16 bases in the middle. The CDR3 has 13 residues. CDR3 sequence (DNA): TGTGCCAGCAAGATAAGTACAGTAGTTGGCTACACCTTC. Its translation: CASKISTVVGYTF.

The chain joins TRBV12-3 or TRBV12-4 to TRBJ1-2; TRBD1 aligns across 10 bases. V gave up 5 bases and J gave up 11 bases; unmatched junction bases: 8. The CDR3 has 13 residues. CDR3 loop: CASSPSRDRGYTF. CDR3 bases: TGTGCCAGCAGTCCCTCCCGGGACAGGGGATACACCTTC.

This clonotype came up many times. The CDR3 DNA is TGTGCCAGCAGCACGTACCTAGCGGGAGGGCCAGGGAAGTTGTACACCGGGGAGCTGTTTTTT. Protein sequence: CASSTYLAGGPGKLYTGELFF. The V gene is TRBV7-2, the J gene TRBJ2-2, with 12 bases fitting TRBD2. J was trimmed by 3 bases and V by 5 bases; bases with no gene match: 19. The germline gives CDR1 SGHTA, CDR2 FQGNSA. The length of the CDR3 is 21 residues.

Comments on this clonotype: At one end, the junction sequence differs from germline, possibly due to a read error. The chain links TRBV7-7 to TRBJ1-4, with D uncertain. Germline V lookup: CDR1 SSHAT, CDR2 FNYEAQ (reference sequence). This CDR3 has 12 amino acids. The CDR3 DNA reads as TGTGCTAGCAGCAACGGGCTTGAAAAACTGTTTTTT. As protein: CASSNGLEKLFF.

This clonotype was counted a single time. V is TRBV9 and J is TRBJ2-3; 10 bases are shared with TRBD2. There are 15 residues in the CDR3. Germline assignment: CDR1 SGDLS and CDR2 YYNGEE. V trimming: 3 bases; J trimming: 2 bases; junction bases outside the gene matches: 3. The CDR3 region is CASSGSGGPTDTQYF. The DNA of the CDR3 is TGTGCCAGCAGCGGTAGCGGGGGGCCCACAGATACGCAGTATTTT.

V gene TRBV7-8 combines with J gene TRBJ2-1, with 10 positions matching TRBD2. This CDR3 contains 14 residues. V trimming: 2 bases; J trimming: 8 bases; junction bases outside the gene matches: 3. Germline V lookup: CDR1 SGHVS, CDR2 FQNEAQ. CDR3 region: CASSLSGRVYEQFF. The CDR3 nucleotides are TGTGCCAGCAGCTTAAGCGGGAGGGTATATGAGCAGTTCTTC.

J is TRBJ1-6 and V is TRBV2; D unresolved. CDR1 is SNHLY and CDR2 is FYNNEI in the germline V gene. CDR3 length: 12 residues. The V end was cut by 3 bases, the J end by 13 bases, with 10 bases between. The CDR3 nucleotides are TGTGCCAGCAGTGAGGAGGGATCCCCCCTCCACTTT. Amino acids: CASSEEGSPLHF.

In this sample, this clonotype turned up many times. The V and J genes are TRBV20-1 and TRBJ2-5; 10 bases are a match to TRBD1. CDR3 length: 13 amino acids. Trimming at V came to 3 bases and at J to 3 bases, leaving 1 base not matched to a gene. Germline CDR1 is DFQATT and CDR2 is SNEGSKA (reference sequence). In DNA, the CDR3 is TGCAGTGCTAGGGGACAGGGGAAAGAGACCCAGTACTTC. Its translation is CSARGQGKETQYF.

The rearrangement uses TRBV29-1 and TRBJ2-7; TRBD2 is a possible D gene (6 bases). Germline V CDR1 and CDR2: SQVTM, ANQGSEA. V was shortened by 4 bases and J by 0 bases, with 10 bases between the two germline ends. The CDR3 length is 13 residues. The CDR3 loop is CSVAASDSYEQYF. The CDR3 coding sequence is TGCAGCGTTGCGGCTAGCGACTCCTACGAGCAGTACTTC.

V usage is TRBV7-2 and J usage is TRBJ2-1; D uncertain. The ends were cut back, 2 bases at V and 2 bases at J, with 22 bases in the middle. Germline CDR1 SGHTA, CDR2 FQGNSA. This CDR3 is 19 amino acids long. The CDR3 here is CASSLNTRAGLLTYNEQFF. CDR3 nucleotides: TGTGCCAGCAGCTTAAACACCCGAGCCGGCTTATTAACCTACAATGAGCAGTTCTTC.

This clonotype was counted ten times or more. J is TRBJ2-2 and V is TRBV5-1; D gene uncertain. The CDR3 contains 14 residues. V was trimmed by 0 bases and J by 5 bases, leaving 8 bases between them. CDR1 and CDR2 from the germline V gene are SGHRS and YFSETQ. The CDR3 loop is CASSLGLGTGELFF. The CDR3 DNA is TGCGCCAGCAGCTTGGGGTTAGGAACCGGGGAGCTGTTTTTT.

The chain has TRBV14 and TRBJ1-1, with TRBD1 as a possible D gene (5 bases). The CDR3 extends over 16 amino acids. The germline V gene has CDR1 SGHDN and CDR2 FVKESK. V lost 5 bases and J lost 4, with 20 bases in between. The CDR3 DNA reads TGTGCCAGCAGCAGGGACGTTTCTATGGGAATCACTGAAGCTTTCTTT. Residues: CASSRDVSMGITEAFF.

This chain joins TRBV6-5 and TRBJ2-7, with 9 bases that match TRBD1. The ends lost 2 bases at V and 1 base at J; junction bases unmatched: 3. The CDR3 runs 15 residues. Per the germline V gene, CDR1 is MNHEY and CDR2 is SVGAGI. CDR3 DNA: TGTGCCAGCAGTTACCCAGGGACAGGGTCCTACGAGCAGTACTTC. Protein: CASSYPGTGSYEQYF.

This sequence joins TRBV12-3 or TRBV12-4 and TRBJ1-2, with D tentatively TRBD1 (5 bases). The CDR3 has 15 residues. V shed 0 bases and J shed 6 bases, with 14 bases lying between them. Here the CDR3 reads CASSLAGLADNGYTF. The DNA of the CDR3 is TGTGCCAGCAGTTTAGCGGGACTAGCGGACAATGGCTACACCTTC.

The V and J genes are TRBV7-9 and TRBJ2-7, with 11 bases lining up with TRBD2. The CDR3 consists of 14 residues. J lost 9 bases, V lost 4 bases, and 8 bases had no gene match. Germline values: CDR1 SEHNR, CDR2 FQNEAQ (reference sequence). The CDR3 loop is CASSYSGRAPVQYF. CDR3 DNA: TGTGCCAGCAGCTATAGCGGGAGGGCCCCGGTGCAGTACTTC.

This clonotype was recorded many times. This chain links TRBV4-1 with TRBJ2-5, with 9 bases lining up with TRBD2. The CDR3 length is 15 residues. With 1 base clipped from V and 12 bases from J, the junction kept 12 bases outside the gene matches. The germline V gene encodes CDR1 MGHRA and CDR2 YSYEKL. The CDR3 DNA follows: TGCGCCAGCAGCCAAGTTTGGACTAGCGTGACGGATAAGTACTTC. It yields the protein CASSQVWTSVTDKYF.

J is TRBJ1-2 and V is TRBV15; 7 positions agree with TRBD1. The V segment lost 3 bases and the J segment 6 bases; nucleotides outside the gene matches: 7. The CDR3 totals 14 residues. Germline V lookup: CDR1 LNHNV, CDR2 YYDKDF (reference sequence). This CDR3 reads CATSSPGTVDGYTF. In DNA, the CDR3 is TGTGCCACCAGCAGTCCCGGGACAGTGGATGGCTACACCTTC.

In its sample, this clonotype was seen many times. The chain uses TRBV10-3 and TRBJ1-3, with TRBD1 matching 10 bases. The V gene end was trimmed by 6 bases and the J gene end by 0 bases; junction bases not matched to a gene: 5. Germline values: CDR1 ENHRY, CDR2 SYGVKD. The CDR3 extends over 16 amino acids. Written as DNA, the CDR3 is TGTGCCATCAGCCTGGGACAGGGGATCTCTGGAAACACCATATATTTT. Its protein product is CAISLGQGISGNTIYF.

This clonotype occurred many times. This chain uses TRBV7-9 with TRBJ1-5; D perhaps matches TRBD1 (5 bases). Trimming removed 3 bases at V and 5 bases at J, with 11 bases between. Germline V CDR1 and CDR2: SEHNR, FQNEAQ (reference sequence). The CDR3 length is 14 residues. The CDR3 spells CASSLNGAYQPQHF. Written as DNA, the CDR3 is TGTGCCAGCAGCTTGAACGGGGCATATCAGCCCCAGCATTTT. Full variable domain (remainder filled in from reference TRBV7-9 and TRBJ1-5): DTGVSQNPRHKITKRGQNVTFRCDPISEHNRLYWYRQTLGQGPEFLTYFQNEAQLEKSRLLSDRFSAERPKGSFSTLEIQRTEQGDSAMYLCASSLNGAYQPQHFGDGTRLSIL.